This note documents a single T cell receptor beta chain sequence. Its matching antigen is unknown. The data were taken from a study of T cell repertoires in cytomegalovirus infection. Overall study context: Signatures in public TCR beta sequences pointed to both CMV infection and matching HLA type.

Germline trimming cut 11 bases from V and 9 bases from J; bases unmatched to any gene: 8. The CDR3 runs to 12 residues. Study-wide results and caveats: There were HLA-C-restricted CMV-specific TCR beta clonotypes dominating the ex vivo response. Based on cumulative public TCR beta family frequency, carriers of CMV plus the relevant HLA were identified.

MiXCR, applied by TCRdb to the reads, yields one record per CDR3 protein. The repertoire holds about 600,000 distinct CDR3 sequences, with about 24% as singletons. Sequenced sample: CD8+ T cells from PBMCs. The chain couples TRBV12-3 or TRBV12-4 to TRBJ2-1; 9 nucleotides agree with TRBD2. This TCR was recovered from a human donor in good health (CMV status not recorded). Some clones in this sample may be carry-over from other donors' samples. The CDR3 loop reads CAGGGGGAEQFF. The CDR3 DNA is TGTGCCGGCGGGGGGGGGGGTGCTGAGCAGTTCTTC.